The 23 T cell receptor beta chains below were found in one sample sequenced in a study of cytomegalovirus exposure and HLA in healthy donors. Both 60 Vbeta primers and 13 Jbeta primers went into the PCR. This table comes from immunoSEQ multiplex PCR, and its TCRdb copy is limited to in-frame clones, with some not included. This table has around 130,000 clones, 70% to 80% appearing once. Sequencing was performed on PBMCs. The source of these receptors is a woman aged 60-75 years in good health and CMV-seronegative.

The V gene is TRBV18, the J gene TRBJ2-6, with 8 positions matching TRBD1. In germline, CDR1 is KGHSH, CDR2 LQKENI. V gave up 1 base and J gave up 2 bases; unmatched junction bases: 4. The CDR3 consists of 17 residues. CDR3: CASSPLTGVPGANVLTF. The CDR3 region has the DNA TGTGCCAGCTCACCACTGACAGGGGTACCTGGGGCCAACGTCCTGACTTTC.

The chain has TRBV6-1 and TRBJ2-1; 7 positions match TRBD1. V gave up 4 bases and J gave up 5 bases; unmatched junction bases: 11. In germline, CDR1 is MNHNS, CDR2 SASEGT. The CDR3 is 16 amino acids. The CDR3 is CASSARKTGPNNEQFF. The DNA for the CDR3 is TGTGCCAGCAGTGCCCGGAAGACAGGGCCGAACAATGAGCAGTTCTTC.

The chain employs TRBV27 and TRBJ2-1, with 8 bases that match TRBD1. Germline V CDR1 and CDR2: MNHEY, SMNVEV (reference sequence). V lost 3 bases and J lost 2; bases outside the gene matches: 3. This CDR3 is 15 amino acids long. The CDR3 sequence is CASSFRGRAYNEQFF. Written as DNA, the CDR3 is TGTGCCAGCAGTTTCAGGGGGCGTGCCTACAATGAGCAGTTCTTC.

This clone was recorded a few times. This chain links TRBV15 with TRBJ1-6; unclear D gene. Looked up from germline, CDR1 is LNHNV and CDR2 is YYDKDF (reference sequence). Deletions cut 0 bases from V and 7 bases from J, with 7 bases between. The CDR3 totals 14 residues. The CDR3 DNA reads TGTGCCACCAGCAGAGACTCTACCAATTCACCCCTCCACTTT. This gives the protein CATSRDSTNSPLHF.

The chain has TRBV28 and TRBJ2-1; D might be TRBD1 (6 bases). V dropped 5 bases and J dropped 6 bases, with 23 bases sitting between them. Germline assignment: CDR1 MDHEN and CDR2 SYDVKM. This CDR3 contains 17 residues. CDR3 residues: CASSGRTVKTPINEQFF. The DNA for the CDR3 is TGTGCCAGCAGTGGTCGGACAGTTAAGACTCCGATCAATGAGCAGTTCTTC.

The chain has TRBV20-1 and TRBJ1-1; 8 nucleotides line up with TRBD1. The CDR3 loop spans 11 amino acids. V gave up 6 bases and J gave up 9 bases; unmatched junction bases: 6. Germline V lookup: CDR1 DFQATT, CDR2 SNEGSKA (reference sequence). This chain's CDR3 is CSARGQGKAFF. CDR3 nucleotides: TGCAGTGCACGAGGACAGGGTAAAGCTTTCTTT.

This clone was seen a few times. J is TRBJ2-2 and V is TRBV7-8, with 9 bases identical to TRBD1. The CDR3 is 15 amino acids. Trimming removed 5 bases from V and 3 bases from J; junction bases left unmatched: 4. The V gene's germline CDR1 is SGHVS and CDR2 FQNEAQ. The CDR3 nucleotides are TGTGCCAGCAGCCAGACAGGGGGGGACACCGGGGAGCTGTTTTTT. Translated: CASSQTGGDTGELFF.

The V gene is TRBV27, the J gene TRBJ2-3; 9 bases align to TRBD2. CDR1 and CDR2 (germline): MNHEY, SMNVEV (reference sequence). CDR3 length: 16 residues. The ends lost 8 bases at V and 4 bases at J; junction bases unmatched: 13. CDR3 amino acids: CASAYHPSGIPDTQYF. CDR3 sequence (DNA): TGTGCCAGCGCATACCACCCTAGCGGGATCCCAGATACGCAGTATTTT.

J is TRBJ1-6 and V is TRBV15; D is undetermined. V was trimmed by 4 bases and J by 11 bases, leaving 12 bases between them. This CDR3 has 13 residues. Germline loops: CDR1 LNHNV, CDR2 YYDKDF (reference sequence). CDR3 DNA sequence: TGTGCCACCAGCAACGGGATATCGGCACCCCTCCACTTT. Translating it yields CATSNGISAPLHF.

The V call is TRBV19, the J call TRBJ2-7; 9 positions agree with TRBD2. This CDR3 has 18 residues. Germline V gives CDR1 LNHDA, CDR2 SQIVND (reference sequence). CDR3 sequence (DNA): TGTGAGGCGCCAGTAGTATCCGTTCTCAGCGGGAGGAGGTACGAGCAGTACTTC. Amino acid sequence: CEAPVVSVLSGRRYEQYF.

The chain employs TRBV6-4 and TRBJ1-1; a weak D match, TRBD1 (5 bases). Germline CDR1 is MRHNA and CDR2 is SNTAGT. This CDR3 region has 14 residues. The V end was cut by 4 bases, the J end by 4 bases, with 13 bases between. CDR3 residues: CASSAQGGITEAFF. CDR3 DNA sequence: TGTGCCAGCAGTGCGCAGGGTGGGATCACTGAAGCTTTCTTT.

V and J are TRBV19 and TRBJ2-7; D perhaps matches TRBD2 (5 bases). This CDR3 is 15 amino acids long. Trimming pared 7 bases from V and 5 bases from J, leaving 21 bases between. Germline V gene lookup returns CDR1 LNHDA and CDR2 SQIVND (reference sequence). This CDR3 reads CASNDGGLKAHEQYF. In nucleotides, the CDR3 is TGTGCCAGTAATGATGGAGGACTCAAGGCCCACGAGCAGTACTTC.

This sequence joins TRBV4-1 and TRBJ2-5, with 9 bases aligning to TRBD1. The J call is doubtful: the DNA matches TRBJ2-7 better. This CDR3 has 14 residues. The germline V gene encodes CDR1 MGHRA and CDR2 YSYEKL. CDR3 in amino acids: CASSRGQGNYEQYF. The CDR3 nucleotides are TGCGCCAGCAGCCGGGGACAGGGCAACTACGAGCAGTACTTC.

In this sample, this clone turned up a few times. The rearrangement joins TRBV5-1 to TRBJ2-5; 15 bases match TRBD2. The CDR3 contains 17 residues. Germline V gives CDR1 SGHRS, CDR2 YFSETQ. Unmatched junction bases numbered 9, after V lost 4 bases and J lost 5 bases. CDR3 sequence: CASSPRTSGGGRETQYF. The CDR3, as DNA: TGCGCCAGCAGCCCGCGGACTAGCGGGGGGGGACGGGAGACCCAGTACTTC.

This rearrangement joins TRBV19 to TRBJ2-1; 7 bases map to TRBD2. V gave up 6 bases and J gave up 10 bases; unmatched junction bases: 9. Germline CDR1 is LNHDA and CDR2 is SQIVND (reference sequence). This CDR3 spans 13 amino acids. In DNA form, the CDR3 reads TGTGCCAGTAGAATGGCTAGCGGACCCGAGCAGTTCTTC. Its protein is CASRMASGPEQFF.

The chain links TRBV6-5 to TRBJ1-6; D is unclear. Deletions cut 0 bases from V and 10 bases from J, with 16 bases between. The CDR3 sequence is 16 residues long. CDR1 and CDR2 from the germline V gene are MNHEY and SVGAGI. This CDR3 is CASSYSPTQFRSPLHF. CDR3 nucleotide sequence: TGTGCCAGCAGTTACTCCCCCACACAGTTCAGGTCACCCCTCCACTTT.

This clone was counted between two and nine times. The genes are TRBV6-1 and TRBJ1-6; 8 bases map to TRBD1. CDR3 size: 16 residues. With V trimmed by 4 bases and J by 4 bases, 6 bases remained unmatched. Germline V gene lookup returns CDR1 MNHNS and CDR2 SASEGT. This chain's CDR3 is CASSATGTGYNSPLHF. CDR3 DNA: TGTGCCAGCAGTGCTACCGGGACAGGTTATAATTCACCCCTCCACTTT.

V and J are TRBV2 and TRBJ2-7; 9 nucleotides match TRBD2. The CDR3 contains 14 residues. V lost 4 bases and J lost 3; bases outside the gene matches: 4. The germline CDR1 and CDR2 sequences are SNHLY and FYNNEI. The CDR3 spells CASSGQRGDYEQYF. Here the CDR3 DNA reads TGTGCCAGCAGTGGCCAGCGGGGGGACTACGAGCAGTACTTC. Combining the CDR3 with reference TRBV2 and TRBJ2-7 gives the whole variable domain EPEVTQTPSHQVTQMGQEVILRCVPISNHLYFYWYRQILGQKVEFLVSFYNNEISEKSEIFDDQFSVERPDGSNFTLKIRSTKLEDSAMYFCASSGQRGDYEQYFGPGTRLTVT.

J is TRBJ2-1 and V is TRBV10-2; 8 bases map to TRBD2. The CDR3 is 17 amino acids. Looked up from germline, CDR1 is WSHSY and CDR2 is SAAADI. V was pared by 2 bases and J by 7 bases, with 13 bases of the junction left unmatched. Written as DNA, the CDR3 is TGCGCCAGCAGTGAGAAGGGCGGGAGGCACACGGGGAATGAGCAGTTCTTC. Its protein is CASSEKGGRHTGNEQFF.

This sequence joins TRBV9 and TRBJ2-7, with 9 bases that match TRBD2. CDR1 and CDR2 from the germline V gene are SGDLS and YYNGEE. Trimming took 3 bases from V and 4 from J; bases not matched to a gene: 14. The CDR3 runs 17 residues. The CDR3 is CASSAGFSGRTSYEQYF. The CDR3 DNA reads TGTGCCAGCAGCGCAGGGTTTAGCGGGAGAACGTCGTACGAGCAGTACTTC. The entire variable domain, with the rest obtained from reference TRBV9 and TRBJ2-7, is as follows: DSGVTQTPKHLITATGQRVTLRCSPRSGDLSVYWYQQSLDQGLQFLIQYYNGEERAKGNILERFSAQQFPDLHSELNLSSLELGDSALYFCASSAGFSGRTSYEQYFGPGTRLTVT.

The chain uses TRBV6-1 and TRBJ2-7; 9 positions agree with TRBD2. J was trimmed by 4 bases and V by 7 bases; bases with no gene match: 5. This CDR3 has 13 residues. Germline lookup yields CDR1 MNHNS and CDR2 SASEGT. The CDR3 DNA reads TGTGCCAGCATAGCGGGAGTGGTTTACGAGCAGTACTTC. It specifies CASIAGVVYEQYF.

The chain links TRBV5-6 to TRBJ1-3; tentative D call: TRBD1 (6 bases). The CDR3 runs 15 residues. The germline V gene has CDR1 SGHDT and CDR2 YYEEEE. Between the trimmed V and J ends, which lost 3 bases and 3 bases, there was a span of 13 bases. The CDR3 loop is CASSSDRLGGNTIYF. In DNA form, the CDR3 reads TGTGCCAGCAGCTCTGACAGGTTGGGTGGAAACACCATATATTTT.

The chain couples TRBV5-1 to TRBJ1-1; the match to TRBD1 covers 11 bases. Unmatched junction bases numbered 5, after V lost 4 bases and J lost 6 bases. The CDR3 spans 14 residues. Germline-derived CDR1 and CDR2 are SGHRS and YFSETQ. This CDR3 is CASSRDRGGAEAFF. The CDR3 DNA reads as TGCGCCAGCAGCCGGGACAGGGGGGGGGCTGAAGCTTTCTTT.